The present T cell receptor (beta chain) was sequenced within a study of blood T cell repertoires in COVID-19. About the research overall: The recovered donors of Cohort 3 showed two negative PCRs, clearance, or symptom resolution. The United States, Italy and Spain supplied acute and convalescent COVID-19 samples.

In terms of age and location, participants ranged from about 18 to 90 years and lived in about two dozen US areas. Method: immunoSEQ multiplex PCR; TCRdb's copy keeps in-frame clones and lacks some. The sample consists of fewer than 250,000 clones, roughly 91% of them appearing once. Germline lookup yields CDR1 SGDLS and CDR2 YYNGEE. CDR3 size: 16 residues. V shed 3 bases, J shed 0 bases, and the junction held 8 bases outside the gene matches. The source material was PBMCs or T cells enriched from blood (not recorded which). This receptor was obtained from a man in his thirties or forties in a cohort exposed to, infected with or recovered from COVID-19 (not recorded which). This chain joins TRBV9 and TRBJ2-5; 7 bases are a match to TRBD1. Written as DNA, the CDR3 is TGTGCCAGCAGCGGAGGCCGACAGGGAAACCAAGAGACCCAGTACTTC. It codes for CASSGGRQGNQETQYF.